What follows are 8 T cell receptor beta chains derived from one specimen sequenced in a study of CD8+CD57+ T cells in acquired aplastic anemia. Genomic DNA provided the template from which TCR beta VDJ and CDR3 profiles were obtained. TCRdb fed the reads into MiXCR, producing one record per CDR3 protein. Found here are approximately 260,000 distinct CDR3 sequences, around 82% of them singletons; the top ten hold approximately 40%. Individuals selected for sequencing had exhibited CD8+CD57+ cell expansion on flow cytometry. The source material was sorted CD4+, CD8+, or CD8+CD57+ T cells (not recorded which) from PBMCs. The receptor source for this set is a human donor with aplastic anemia.

A few counts support this clonotype. V gene TRBV29-1 combines with J gene TRBJ1-2, with D hard to call. V shed 0 bases and J shed 5 bases, with 4 bases lying between them. From germline, CDR1 is SQVTM and CDR2 ANQGSEA. This CDR3 has 11 amino acids. The CDR3 is CSVEEQYGYTF. CDR3 bases: TGCAGCGTTGAAGAGCAGTATGGCTACACCTTC.

With respect to this clonotype: The CDR3 end shows no conserved phenylalanine or tryptophan, and so a read error is likely. The limits of the CDR3 on the DNA are not certain, so only TCRdb's listed CDR3 is given. V is TRBV7-9 and J is TRBJ2-5. CDR1 is SEHNR, CDR2 FQNEAQ, per germline (reference sequence). The CDR3 sequence runs 12 residues, both termini included. CDR3 loop: CASSFERRTEYY.

With regard to this clonotype: The CDR3 carries no conserved terminal phenylalanine or tryptophan, so it likely arises from a read error. The DNA is omitted, as the CDR3 cannot be located on it reliably, and the CDR3 follows TCRdb's listing. This rearrangement joins TRBV12-3 or TRBV12-4 to TRBJ2-3; whether TRBD1, the table's D call, matches the DNA was not checked. The CDR3 extends over 13 residues, inclusive of both ends. CDR3 sequence: CASSAGGSMTTPS.

At least ten counts were recorded for this clonotype. The chain links TRBV7-9 to TRBJ1-2, with 8 bases aligning to TRBD1. CDR1 and CDR2 from the germline V gene are SEHNR and FQNEAQ (reference sequence). The CDR3 runs 16 residues. Trimming at V came to 4 bases and at J to 2 bases, leaving 9 bases not matched to a gene. CDR3 in DNA: TGTGCCAGCAGCTCCTCCTGGACAGGGATAAACTATGGCTACACCTTC. Amino acids: CASSSSWTGINYGYTF.

On this clonotype: Relative to the germline gene, one junction end is altered; a read error may explain this. The V call is TRBV6-5, the J call TRBJ2-7; the D gene is possibly TRBD1 (5 bases). Germline loops: CDR1 MNHEY, CDR2 SVGAGI. The CDR3 is 13 amino acids. For the CDR3, the DNA is TGTGCCAGCAGCGCTGACAGCTCCTACGCGCAGTACTTT. Translation gives CASSADSSYAQYF.

Details on this clonotype: The CDR3 does not end in the conserved phenylalanine or tryptophan, so this is likely a read error. It is unclear where the CDR3 begins or ends on the DNA, so no DNA is shown, and the CDR3 is as TCRdb lists it. The J gene is TRBJ2-3, the V gene TRBV7-8; the table's D call TRBD2 went unverified against the DNA. Germline assignment: CDR1 SGHVS and CDR2 FQNEAQ. Ends included, the CDR3 has 12 residues. The CDR3 sequence is CASSVASGDAYN.

The rearrangement uses TRBV5-1 and TRBJ2-1, with TRBD2 matching over 9 bases. After removal of 1 base from V and 4 bases from J, the junction contained 9 bases not matched to a gene. Germline loops: CDR1 SGHRS, CDR2 YFSETQ. The CDR3 is 17 residues long. For the CDR3, the DNA is TGCGCCAGCAGCTTGACCGGGACTAGCAGGACATACAATGAGCAGTTCTTC. This gives the protein CASSLTGTSRTYNEQFF.

Turning to this clonotype: Its ends do not fully match the called genes, so a read error is possible. The V gene is TRBV7-9, the J gene TRBJ2-1; tentatively, D is TRBD2 (7 bases). From germline, CDR1 is SEHNR and CDR2 FQNEAQ (reference sequence). The CDR3 totals 15 residues. CDR3 in DNA: TGTGCCAGCAGCATAGGGGGGGAAACCTACAATCAGCAGTTCTTC. Protein sequence: CASSIGGETYNQQFF.